The 5 T cell receptor beta chains listed next were all sequenced from one sample in a study of T cells in Graves' hyperthyroidism and ophthalmopathy. Amplified TCR beta CDR3 regions came from RNA transcripts. HTBI primers drove first-round RT-PCR of the TCR CDR3. TCRdb reprocessed the multiplex PCR reads via MiXCR and lists one record per CDR3 protein. This sample has 350,000 to 400,000 distinct CDR3 sequences, with roughly 14% found just once. The sequenced sample consisted of blood. The receptors were sampled from a woman aged 60 to 75 with Graves' hyperthyroidism.

This clonotype was observed many times. V usage is TRBV12-3 or TRBV12-4 and J usage is TRBJ1-6; D is undetermined. Deletions cut 3 bases from V and 7 bases from J, with 13 bases between. The CDR3 spans 15 residues. In DNA form, the CDR3 reads TGTGCCAGCAGTTTTAGTTTACGGAACAATTCACCCCTCCACTTT. Translated: CASSFSLRNNSPLHF.

This clonotype was seen at least ten times. This rearrangement joins TRBV28 to TRBJ1-2; 7 positions match TRBD1. The CDR3 spans 14 residues. J gave up 4 bases and V 3 bases, and 5 bases lay outside the gene matches. Germline CDR1 MDHEN, CDR2 SYDVKM. CDR3 sequence reads: CASSFGQGVYGYTF. Written as DNA, the CDR3 is TGTGCCAGCAGTTTTGGCCAGGGGGTCTATGGCTACACCTTC.

This clonotype was recorded at least ten times. The chain combines TRBV12-3 or TRBV12-4 with TRBJ1-1; 7 bases line up with TRBD1. CDR3 length equals 13 residues. V lost 5 bases, J lost 8 bases, and 8 bases stayed unmatched. CDR3 loop: CASSRTGEEEAFF. In nucleotides, the CDR3 is TGTGCCAGCAGTCGGACAGGAGAGGAAGAAGCTTTCTTT.

This sequence joins TRBV6-1 and TRBJ2-3; TRBD1 agrees at 7 bases. The CDR3 runs 16 residues. CDR1 is MNHNS, CDR2 SASEGT, per germline. Germline trimming cut 3 bases from V and 5 bases from J; bases unmatched to any gene: 11. For the CDR3, the DNA is TGTGCCAGCAGTGAGTTCATAACAGGGGCGAAAGATACGCAGTATTTT. This encodes CASSEFITGAKDTQYF.

This clonotype was seen ten or more times. The chain recombines TRBV28 with TRBJ1-2; D gene ambiguous. Trimming left V 2 bases short and J 7 bases short, with 5 bases between. Germline CDR1 is MDHEN and CDR2 is SYDVKM. The CDR3 totals 11 residues. CDR3 residues: CASSLRTGYTF. CDR3 nucleotide sequence: TGTGCCAGCAGTTTAAGGACTGGCTACACCTTC.